The rows below give T cell receptor beta chains drawn from one sample of a study of blood T cell repertoires in COVID-19. The table came from immunoSEQ multiplex PCR; TCRdb's copy has only in-frame clones and leaves some out. Among under 30,000 clones listed, under 95% were seen once. The material sequenced was peripheral blood. The source is a man aged 45-60 years with active COVID-19. Each CDR3 is given with its conserved first and last residue. D genes are given only for firm matches. Clone sizes are given selectively: once, few, many, or a class where the clone is expanded.

NA	NA	TRBV3-1/TRBV3-2	TRBJ2-1	CASSQDSREGLLNEQFF	TGTGCCAGCAGCCAAGATTCACGAGAGGGCCTCTTGAATGAGCAGTTCTTC
NA	NA	TRBV7-2	TRBJ2-5	CASSLIGRQETQYF	TGTGCCAGCAGCTTGATTGGCAGACAAGAGACCCAGTACTTC
NA	NA	TRBV7-6	TRBJ2-4	CASSPKIQGDKNIQYF	TGTGCCAGCAGCCCTAAAATACAGGGCGACAAAAACATTCAGTACTTC
NA	NA	TRBV27	TRBJ1-2	CASSAHGNGGYTF	TGTGCCAGCAGTGCTCACGGGAACGGGGGCTACACCTTC
TRBD1	NA	TRBV5-1	TRBJ2-7	CASSLAGTGTGAYEQYF	TGCGCCAGCAGCTTGGCTGGAACCGGGACAGGGGCCTACGAGCAGTACTTC
NA	NA	TRBV7-3	TRBJ2-5	CASSKGGYRGQETQYF	TGTGCCAGCAGCAAAGGGGGATATAGGGGTCAGGAGACCCAGTACTTC
TRBD2	NA	TRBV5-6	TRBJ2-1	CASSLAVAGDYNEQFF	TGTGCCAGCAGCTTGGCGGTAGCGGGGGACTACAATGAGCAGTTCTTC
NA	NA	TRBV27	TRBJ2-2	CASSLSIAGVGWAGELFF	TGTGCCAGCAGTTTATCGATAGCAGGGGTCGGCTGGGCCGGGGAGCTGTTTTTT
NA	NA	TRBV6-6	TRBJ1-5	CASSYVSGPQHF	TGTGCCAGCAGTTACGTTTCCGGGCCCCAGCATTTT
TRBD2	NA	TRBV6-4	TRBJ2-7	CASSDSSDCLAGAHSPEQYF	TGTGCCAGCAGTGACTCGAGCGATTGTCTAGCGGGAGCCCATTCCCCCGAGCAGTACTTC
TRBD1	NA	TRBV14	TRBJ2-7	CASSHAGGEQYF	TGTGCCAGCAGCCATGCAGGGGGCGAGCAGTACTTC
NA	few	TRBV5-4	TRBJ1-1	CASSLEYMNTEAFF	TGTGCCAGCAGCTTGGAGTACATGAACACTGAAGCTTTCTTT
TRBD1	NA	TRBV28	TRBJ2-7	CASRPLDRGTYEQYF	TGTGCCAGCAGGCCGCTCGACAGGGGGACCTACGAGCAGTACTTC
TRBD1	NA	TRBV4-1	TRBJ1-5	CASSQFQQGAHQPQHF	TGCGCCAGCAGCCAATTTCAACAGGGGGCGCATCAGCCCCAGCATTTT
NA	NA	TRBV6-4	TRBJ1-5	CASSLRSDQPQHF	TGTGCCAGCAGTCTCAGGTCCGATCAGCCCCAGCATTTT
NA	NA	TRBV7-3	TRBJ2-5	CASSPGNHQETQYF	TGTGCCAGCAGTCCCGGGAACCACCAAGAGACCCAGTACTTC
TRBD2	NA	TRBV20-1	TRBJ2-5	CSAVPGGTQYF	TGCAGTGCCGTCCCGGGAGGGACCCAGTACTTC
TRBD2	NA	TRBV28	TRBJ2-3	CASSPRRRLAGLAPDTQYF	TGTGCCAGCAGTCCAAGACGACGGCTAGCGGGGCTAGCACCAGATACGCAGTATTTT
TRBD2	NA	TRBV27	TRBJ2-3	CASSLSTGGAGGQDTQYF	TGTGCCAGCAGTTTATCCACCGGGGGAGCGGGGGGGCAAGATACGCAGTATTTT
TRBD1	NA	TRBV12-5	TRBJ2-5	CASGSPRQGQETQYF	TGTGCTAGTGGTTCCCCCCGACAGGGACAAGAGACCCAGTACTTC
TRBD1	NA	TRBV25-1	TRBJ2-5	CASSETLTGEQETQYF	TGTGCCAGCAGTGAAACTCTGACAGGGGAACAAGAGACCCAGTACTTC
NA	NA	TRBV20-1	TRBJ1-2	CSARGPHGYTF	TGCAGTGCTAGGGGCCCGCATGGCTACACCTTC
NA	NA	TRBV6-2/TRBV6-3	TRBJ2-5	CASSYSGEPQETQYF	TGTGCCAGCAGTTACTCCGGGGAGCCCCAAGAGACCCAGTACTTC
TRBD2	NA	TRBV10-3	TRBJ2-2	CATSGPPSGDRELFF	TGTGCCACCAGCGGACCCCCTAGCGGGGACCGGGAGCTGTTTTTT
NA	NA	TRBV7-2	TRBJ2-5	CASSLALSQGQETQYF	TGTGCCAGCAGCTTAGCGCTGTCGCAGGGCCAAGAGACCCAGTACTTC
NA	NA	TRBV2	TRBJ1-2	CASTGSRGFPFGYTF	TGTGCCAGCACAGGTTCAAGGGGGTTTCCGTTTGGCTACACCTTC
TRBD1	NA	TRBV11-3	TRBJ1-2	CASSQGDQDPYGYTF	TGTGCCAGCAGCCAGGGGGATCAGGACCCCTATGGCTACACCTTC
NA	NA	TRBV7-2	TRBJ1-5	CASSSNLGGLEPQHF	TGTGCCAGCAGCTCTAATCTGGGGGGTTTGGAGCCCCAGCATTTT
TRBD2	NA	TRBV5-1	TRBJ2-1	CASSLMSSGGANEQFF	TGCGCCAGCAGCTTGATGTCTAGCGGGGGCGCTAATGAGCAGTTCTTC
NA	once	TRBV19	TRBJ1-5	CASSIPGPSNQPQHF	TGTGCCAGTAGTATCCCAGGGCCTAGCAATCAGCCCCAGCATTTT
NA	NA	TRBV5-1	TRBJ1-1	CASSLVGVHTNMNTEAFF	TGCGCCAGCAGCTTAGTAGGGGTCCATACCAACATGAACACTGAAGCTTTCTTT
NA	NA	TRBV24-1	TRBJ1-2	CATSATGAPNYGYTF	TGTGCCACCAGTGCGACAGGAGCCCCTAACTATGGCTACACCTTC